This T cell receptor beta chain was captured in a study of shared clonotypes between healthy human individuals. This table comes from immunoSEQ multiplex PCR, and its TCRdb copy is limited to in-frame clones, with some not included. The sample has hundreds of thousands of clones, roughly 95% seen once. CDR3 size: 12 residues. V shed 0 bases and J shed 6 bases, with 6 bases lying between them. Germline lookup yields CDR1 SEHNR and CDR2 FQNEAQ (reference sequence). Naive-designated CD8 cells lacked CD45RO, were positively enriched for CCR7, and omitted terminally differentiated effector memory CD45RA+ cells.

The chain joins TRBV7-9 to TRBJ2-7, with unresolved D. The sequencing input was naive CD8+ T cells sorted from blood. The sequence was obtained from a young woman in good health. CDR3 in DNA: TGTGCCAGCAGCTTAGCGGGTCCCGAGCAGTACTTC. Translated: CASSLAGPEQYF. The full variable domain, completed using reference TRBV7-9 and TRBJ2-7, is DTGVSQNPRHKITKRGQNVTFRCDPISEHNRLYWYRQTLGQGPEFLTYFQNEAQLEKSRLLSDRFSAERPKGSFSTLEIQRTEQGDSAMYLCASSLAGPEQYFGPGTRLTVT.